The 18 T cell receptor beta chains given below trace back to one sample, sequenced in a study of cytomegalovirus exposure and HLA in healthy donors. A multiplex PCR was run with 60 Vbeta primers and 13 Jbeta primers. The method was immunoSEQ multiplex PCR; TCRdb's version includes in-frame clones alone and lacks a portion of them. The data show approximately 140,000 clones, about four fifths seen once. The sample consisted of PBMCs. These receptor sequences come from a man aged 45-65 years in good health and CMV-seropositive.

This clone was seen more than once but under ten times. This chain joins TRBV6-4 and TRBJ2-1, with a possible D match to TRBD1 (6 bases). CDR3 length: 14 residues. Germline CDR1 MRHNA, CDR2 SNTAGT. Trimming shortened V by 3 bases and J by 5 bases, and 11 bases separated the two germline ends. CDR3 loop: CASSDAGTHNEQFF. CDR3 in DNA: TGTGCCAGCAGTGATGCCGGGACACACAATGAGCAGTTCTTC.

This clone was detected only a few times. The rearrangement uses TRBV9 and TRBJ2-1; 7 bases fit TRBD2. CDR1 is SGDLS, CDR2 YYNGEE, per germline. The CDR3 contains 13 residues. The trim removed 1 base at V and 8 bases at J, leaving 3 bases unmatched. The CDR3 reads CASSVRGVDEQFF. DNA for the CDR3: TGTGCCAGCAGCGTACGGGGGGTTGATGAGCAGTTCTTC.

This clone was recorded once. V usage is TRBV5-1 and J usage is TRBJ2-1; D call uncertain. The V and J ends lost 0 bases and 9 bases respectively, with 10 bases between them. The CDR3 totals 13 residues. The germline CDR1 and CDR2 sequences are SGHRS and YFSETQ. This chain's CDR3 is CASSLELFFEQFF. CDR3 nucleotide sequence: TGCGCCAGCAGCTTGGAGCTATTCTTTGAGCAGTTCTTC.

The genes are TRBV7-9 and TRBJ2-2, with 8 bases that match TRBD1. Germline V gives CDR1 SEHNR, CDR2 FQNEAQ (reference sequence). The CDR3 covers 14 residues. Trimming cost V 6 bases and J 6 bases; bases outside gene matches: 6. CDR3 amino acids: CASSTSGGAGELFF. As DNA, the CDR3 is TGTGCCAGCAGTACATCAGGGGGCGCCGGGGAGCTGTTTTTT.

This clone has only a few counts. A much larger clonotype is one base distant, so this may be a read error. The rearrangement links TRBV11-1 to TRBJ1-5, with D perhaps matching TRBD1 (5 bases). The CDR3 runs 12 residues. Germline CDR1 SGHAT, CDR2 FQDESV (reference sequence). Trimming stripped 7 bases from V and 6 bases from J, with 10 bases between. The CDR3 bases are TGTGCCAGCACCGGGGGAAGTCAGCCCCAGCATTTT. Protein sequence: CASTGGSQPQHF.

This clone was seen a few times. The genes are TRBV28 and TRBJ2-7, with TRBD2 matching over 13 bases. CDR3 size: 15 residues. Losses at the gene ends were 5 bases for V and 6 bases for J; bases not matched to a gene: 7. Germline-derived CDR1 and CDR2 are MDHEN and SYDVKM. In DNA form, the CDR3 reads TGTGCCAGCAGTCCCCCAGGACTAGCGGGAGCCGAGCAGTACTTC. Translation gives CASSPPGLAGAEQYF.

The genes are TRBV9 and TRBJ2-2; D call uncertain. Between the trimmed V and J ends, which lost 2 bases and 4 bases, there was a span of 6 bases. The germline V gene encodes CDR1 SGDLS and CDR2 YYNGEE. CDR3 size: 13 residues. CDR3 loop: CASSVDITGELFF. CDR3 nucleotide sequence: TGTGCCAGCAGCGTCGACATCACCGGGGAGCTGTTTTTT.

This clone was counted only a few times. V gene TRBV6-5 combines with J gene TRBJ1-1, with D maybe TRBD1 (6 bases). Germline CDR1 is MNHEY and CDR2 is SVGAGI. V shed 2 bases and J shed 6 bases, with 7 bases lying between them. The CDR3 has 12 residues. As DNA, the CDR3 is TGTGCCAGCAGTTACGACAGGCCTGAAGCTTTCTTT. Translated: CASSYDRPEAFF.

The chain carries TRBV18 and TRBJ1-4; unclear D gene. Germline assignment: CDR1 KGHSH and CDR2 LQKENI. Trimming took off 0 bases at V and 8 bases at J, with 7 bases between the two ends. There are 13 residues in the CDR3. The CDR3 region is CASSPPGGEKLFF. DNA for the CDR3: TGTGCCAGCTCACCACCGGGAGGAGAAAAACTGTTTTTT. Supplemented by reference TRBV18 and TRBJ1-4, the full variable domain reads NAGVMQNPRHLVRRRGQEARLRCSPMKGHSHVYWYRQLPEEGLKFMVYLQKENIIDESGMPKERFSAEFPKEGPSILRIQQVVRGDSAAYFCASSPPGGEKLFFGSGTQLSVL.

V is TRBV6-5 and J is TRBJ2-5; no firm D call. The J call is doubtful: the DNA matches TRBJ2-7 better. From germline, CDR1 is MNHEY and CDR2 SVGAGI. The CDR3 runs to 15 residues. This CDR3 reads CASSRSGASSYEQYF. CDR3 bases: TGTGCCAGCAGCCGCTCAGGCGCCAGCTCCTACGAGCAGTACTTC.

This clone was seen once. The chain recombines TRBV30 with TRBJ1-6, with no clear D. The CDR3 sequence is 13 residues long. From germline, CDR1 is GTSNPN and CDR2 SVGIG (reference sequence). V lost 3 bases to trimming and J lost 4 bases, with 7 bases between them. The CDR3 reads CAWRVTYNSPLHF. The DNA for the CDR3 is TGTGCCTGGAGGGTCACTTATAATTCACCCCTCCACTTT.

This chain connects TRBV7-3 to TRBJ2-6, with TRBD2 matching 14 bases. The CDR3 is made up of 17 amino acids. The V gene end was trimmed by 5 bases and the J gene end by 3 bases; junction bases not matched to a gene: 3. Looked up from germline, CDR1 is SGHTA and CDR2 is FQGTGA. In DNA, the CDR3 is TGTGCCAGCAGCGCGGGACTAGCGGGAGTTGGGGCCAACGTCCTGACTTTC. Its translation is CASSAGLAGVGANVLTF.

This clone has only one observation. The chain couples TRBV7-9 to TRBJ2-3, with 7 bases aligning to TRBD2. Germline CDR1 SEHNR, CDR2 FQNEAQ (reference sequence). This CDR3 has 14 residues. V shed 6 bases, J shed 2 bases, and the junction held 5 bases outside the gene matches. Written as DNA, the CDR3 is TGTGCCAGCAGTTCTAGCGGCACCACAGATACGCAGTATTTT. The encoded protein is CASSSSGTTDTQYF.

This clone turned up a few times. The V and J genes are TRBV12-5 and TRBJ2-7; 7 bases line up with TRBD1. Trimming cost V 7 bases and J 0 bases; bases outside gene matches: 6. Germline-derived CDR1 and CDR2 are LGHNT and FRNRAP. This CDR3 is 14 amino acids long. The CDR3 loop is CASDPGQSSYEQYF. The CDR3, as DNA: TGTGCTAGTGACCCGGGACAGAGCTCCTACGAGCAGTACTTC.

This clone was seen a single time. The J gene is TRBJ1-4, the V gene TRBV6-1; D gene uncertain. Germline V gene data show CDR1 as MNHNS and CDR2 as SASEGT. The CDR3 extends over 15 amino acids. V was trimmed by 4 bases and J by 11 bases, leaving 20 bases between them. CDR3 loop: CASSVGRLMDGKLFF. In nucleotides, the CDR3 is TGTGCCAGCAGTGTCGGCAGGCTAATGGATGGGAAACTGTTTTTT.

The V gene is TRBV6-6, the J gene TRBJ1-1; weak D call: TRBD1 (5 bases). Trimming cost V 6 bases and J 2 bases, with 13 bases left between them. CDR3 length: 14 amino acids. Germline V gene data show CDR1 as MNHNY and CDR2 as SVGAGI (reference sequence). CDR3 residues: CASSSTGFNTEAFF. The CDR3 bases are TGTGCCAGCAGCTCCACAGGTTTTAACACTGAAGCTTTCTTT.

The chain employs TRBV30 and TRBJ2-1, with TRBD1 matching 8 bases. Germline lookup yields CDR1 GTSNPN and CDR2 SVGIG (reference sequence). This CDR3 spans 14 amino acids. After removal of 6 bases from V and 6 bases from J, the junction contained 10 bases not matched to a gene. The CDR3 DNA reads TGTGCCTGTCAGACCCGGACAGGGAGCAATGAGCAGTTCTTC. It encodes CACQTRTGSNEQFF.

This chain joins TRBV6-6 and TRBJ2-1; D not resolved. Between the trimmed V and J ends, which lost 6 bases and 0 bases, there was a span of 12 bases. The CDR3 length is 15 residues. CDR1 is MNHNY and CDR2 is SVGAGI in the germline V gene (reference sequence). The CDR3 nucleotides are TGTGCCAGCAGCTTAAGCTTTCTCTCCTACAATGAGCAGTTCTTC. It yields the protein CASSLSFLSYNEQFF.